This TCR beta chain was sequenced during a study of T cells in localized non-small cell lung cancer. Turning to this clone: Antigen specificity is unknown.

Produced via immunoSEQ multiplex PCR; TCRdb's table is partial and in-frame only. The repertoire includes tens of thousands of clones, roughly 89% of them detected once, and about an eighth sits in the top ten. The study, taken as a whole, reports: The greatest T cell clonality was found in uninvolved adjacent lung (higher than in tumor).

Germline V gene data show CDR1 as GTSNPN and CDR2 as SVGIG (reference sequence). There are 16 residues in the CDR3. The trim removed 1 base at V and 0 bases at J, leaving 7 bases unmatched. Sequencing was performed on peripheral blood, taken before any cancer treatment. The chain uses TRBV30 and TRBJ1-1; TRBD1 matches at 8 bases. This TCR was sampled from a male donor at least 60 years old with stage I lung adenocarcinoma. In DNA, the CDR3 is TGTGCCTGGAGTGGGGGGGTGACAGGGGTGAACACTGAAGCTTTCTTT. Protein: CAWSGGVTGVNTEAFF.